One and the same sample provided the 29 T cell receptor beta chains below, sequenced in a study of T cell repertoires in cytomegalovirus infection. TCRdb reprocessed the reads via MiXCR and lists one record per CDR3 protein. The sample carries some 800,000 distinct CDR3 sequences, roughly 29% recorded once. These receptors have no identified antigens. This sample comprised cultured CD8+ T cells from PBMCs, obtained from culture after CMV antigen stimulation. Receptor source: a human donor in good health (CMV status not recorded). Some clones in this sample may be carry-over from other donors' samples.

The chain combines TRBV7-9 with TRBJ1-2; D is uncertain. CDR1 SEHNR and CDR2 FQNEAQ come from the germline V gene (reference sequence). The CDR3 is 10 amino acids. The V end was cut by 10 bases, the J end by 1 base, with 4 bases between. The CDR3 protein is CATYNYGYTF. CDR3 DNA: TGTGCCACCTATAACTATGGCTACACCTTC.

The chain couples TRBV6-1 to TRBJ2-7; D gene unclear. The CDR3 sequence is 15 residues long. V gave up 2 bases and J gave up 0 bases, with 11 bases separating them. Germline V gene sequence: CDR1 MNHNS, CDR2 SASEGT. For the CDR3, the DNA is TGTGCCAGCAGTGAATTGGACCAGTCCTCCTACGAGCAGTACGTC. Residues: CASSELDQSSYEQYV.

This clonotype showed up just a few times. V gene TRBV19 combines with J gene TRBJ1-2; the match to TRBD1 covers 7 bases. V lost 4 bases, J lost 1 base, and 6 bases stayed unmatched. This CDR3 region has 15 residues. Germline assignment: CDR1 LNHDA and CDR2 SQIVND (reference sequence). CDR3 bases: TGTGCCAGTAGTACCGACAGGGATTATAACTATGGCTACACCTTC. It codes for CASSTDRDYNYGYTF.

CDR3 nucleotides: TGTGCCAGCAGCACCGGACAGGGAGACTACGAGCAGTACTTC. Its translation: CASSTGQGDYEQYF. The chain combines TRBV5-4 with TRBJ2-7, with TRBD1 matching over 8 bases. This CDR3 has 14 amino acids. Germline lookup yields CDR1 SGHNT and CDR2 YYREEE (reference sequence). V shed 4 bases, J shed 3 bases, and the junction held 6 bases outside the gene matches.

This chain joins TRBV7-6 and TRBJ1-2; D gene unclear. Trimming pared 4 bases from V and 2 bases from J, leaving 11 bases between. Germline lookup yields CDR1 SGHVS and CDR2 FNYEAQ. This CDR3 spans 14 amino acids. Here the CDR3 reads CASSSGPGNYGYTF. For the CDR3, the DNA is TGTGCCAGCAGCTCCGGGCCCGGCAACTATGGCTACACCTTC. The whole variable domain, filled in from reference TRBV7-6 and TRBJ1-2, reads GAGVSQSPRYKVTKRGQDVALRCDPISGHVSLYWYRQALGQGPEFLTYFNYEAQQDKSGLPNDRFSAERPEGSISTLTIQRTEQRDSAMYRCASSSGPGNYGYTFGSGTRLTVV.

This clonotype showed up just a few times. The V call is TRBV7-4, the J call TRBJ2-6; the D gene is possibly TRBD2 (5 bases). The germline CDR1 and CDR2 sequences are SGHVT and SQSDAQ. The CDR3 has 13 amino acids. Trimming removed 11 bases at V and 0 bases at J, with 8 bases between. Here the CDR3 reads CAGRVSGANVLTF. The DNA for the CDR3 is TGTGCCGGGCGGGTCTCTGGGGCCAACGTCCTGACTTTC.

The V and J genes are TRBV4-1 and TRBJ1-6; D is possibly TRBD1 (5 bases). Trimming shortened V by 2 bases and J by 8 bases, and 10 bases separated the two germline ends. This CDR3 has 14 amino acids. Germline CDR1 is MGHRA and CDR2 is YSYEKL. The CDR3 DNA reads as TGCGCCAGCAGCCAATCTTTGGGGGATTCACCCCTCCACTTT. Residues: CASSQSLGDSPLHF.

This clonotype was counted ten times or more. A junction end diverges from the germline sequence, so it may reflect a read error. The chain couples TRBV7-9 to TRBJ2-5; 9 bases fit TRBD1. CDR1 SEHNR and CDR2 FQNEAQ come from the germline V gene (reference sequence). This CDR3 is 17 amino acids long. CDR3 residues: CASSHGTGLFPREAQYF. The CDR3 region has the DNA TGTGCCAGCAGCCATGGGACAGGGTTATTTCCAAGAGAGGCCCAGTACTTC.

This clonotype was recorded at least ten times. The V call is TRBV11-2, the J call TRBJ2-5; no definite D call. Trimming took off 1 base at V and 5 bases at J, with 14 bases between the two ends. This CDR3 is built from 15 residues. Germline V gene sequence: CDR1 SGHAT, CDR2 FQNNGV. The chain's CDR3 is CASSLGEWVQETQYF. The CDR3 bases are TGTGCCAGCAGCTTAGGAGAGTGGGTCCAGGAGACCCAGTACTTC. The variable domain in full, with the rest retrieved from reference TRBV11-2 and TRBJ2-5, is EAGVAQSPRYKIIEKRQSVAFWCNPISGHATLYWYQQILGQGPKLLIQFQNNGVVDDSQLPKDRFSAERLKGVDSTLKIQPAKLEDSAVYLCASSLGEWVQETQYFGPGTRLLVL.

This clonotype occurred a few times. In DNA, the CDR3 is TGTGCCAGCAGTTGGGGGCTCAAAGAGACCCAGTACTTC. The encoded protein is CASSWGLKETQYF. The genes are TRBV27 and TRBJ2-5, with D possibly being TRBD1 (6 bases). This CDR3 comprises 13 residues. V was clipped by 4 bases and J by 3 bases, with 9 bases between them. Germline CDR1 and CDR2: MNHEY and SMNVEV (reference sequence).

The V call is TRBV20-1, the J call TRBJ2-7; no reliable D call. Germline V lookup: CDR1 DFQATT, CDR2 SNEGSKA (reference sequence). CDR3 length: 12 amino acids. V lost 0 bases and J lost 6, with 9 bases in between. The CDR3 loop is CSAREPNSEQYF. The CDR3 nucleotides are TGCAGTGCTAGAGAGCCGAACAGCGAGCAGTACTTC.

There are many counts of this clonotype. The V and J genes are TRBV7-2 and TRBJ2-5, with 12 bases fitting TRBD2. CDR3 length equals 17 residues. Germline CDR1 is SGHTA and CDR2 is FQGNSA. The V and J ends lost 0 bases and 5 bases, in that order; junction bases with no gene match: 7. Here the CDR3 reads CASSLALAGGPEETQYF. In nucleotides, the CDR3 is TGTGCCAGCAGCTTAGCTCTAGCGGGGGGGCCCGAGGAGACCCAGTACTTC.

The chain is built from TRBV27 and TRBJ1-1, with a possible D match to TRBD1 (5 bases). The germline V and J ends were trimmed by 4 bases and 0 bases, with 12 bases remaining between them. This CDR3 contains 15 residues. In germline, CDR1 is MNHEY, CDR2 SMNVEV (reference sequence). CDR3 nucleotides: TGTGCCAGCAGTTGGGACGGTCCTATGAACACTGAAGCTTTCTTT. Encoded protein: CASSWDGPMNTEAFF.

This chain links TRBV5-4 with TRBJ1-2; tentatively, D is TRBD1 (6 bases). Germline assignment: CDR1 SGHNT and CDR2 YYREEE (reference sequence). This CDR3 comprises 17 residues. V lost 2 bases to trimming and J lost 3 bases, with 20 bases between them. CDR3 residues: CASSFGTPLGLDYGYTF. The CDR3 nucleotides are TGTGCCAGCAGCTTTGGGACACCTCTTGGGCTCGACTATGGCTACACCTTC.

This clonotype has a handful of counts. This sequence joins TRBV12-3 or TRBV12-4 and TRBJ2-7, with 13 bases that match TRBD2. V lost 3 bases to trimming and J lost 0 bases; unmatched junction nucleotides: 2. This CDR3 spans 16 amino acids. CDR3 protein: CASSLTSGGSSYEQYF. In nucleotides, the CDR3 is TGTGCCAGCAGTTTGACTAGCGGGGGGTCCTCCTACGAGCAGTACTTC.

This clonotype occurred a few times. This rearrangement joins TRBV27 to TRBJ2-2, with D perhaps matching TRBD1 (5 bases). CDR3 length equals 18 residues. The germline V gene encodes CDR1 MNHEY and CDR2 SMNVEV (reference sequence). The V gene lost 0 bases and the J gene lost 0 bases, with 14 bases spanning the gap. In DNA, the CDR3 is TGTGCCAGCAGTTTATCACGTACAGGTGCGGCGAACACCGGGGAGCTGTTTTTT. Translated: CASSLSRTGAANTGELFF.

This chain connects TRBV7-6 to TRBJ2-2; D is uncertain. Trimming cost V 5 bases and J 3 bases, with 10 bases left between them. CDR1 and CDR2 (germline): SGHVS, FNYEAQ. The CDR3 sequence is 14 residues long. Written as DNA, the CDR3 is TGTGCCAGCAGCATCCAACCGGACACCGGGGAGCTGTTTTTT. Protein sequence: CASSIQPDTGELFF.

This chain connects TRBV29-1 to TRBJ2-7; 7 bases are shared with TRBD2. J lost 0 bases, V lost 0 bases, and 5 bases had no gene match. Germline V gene sequence: CDR1 SQVTM, CDR2 ANQGSEA. This CDR3 region has 15 residues. The CDR3 region is CSVEDPAGDSYEQYF. The CDR3 DNA reads TGCAGCGTTGAAGATCCCGCGGGAGACTCCTACGAGCAGTACTTC.

This clonotype was seen repeatedly, ten times or more. The V gene is TRBV12-3 or TRBV12-4, the J gene TRBJ2-7; D is uncertain. The CDR3 has 14 amino acids. Deletions cut 4 bases from V and 3 bases from J, with 13 bases between. CDR3 protein: CASSYLGNDYEQYF. In DNA, the CDR3 is TGTGCCAGCAGTTACCTGGGGAACGACTACGAGCAGTACTTC.

Comment on this clonotype: Sequence at one end of the junction differs from germline and may be a read error. For the CDR3, the DNA is TGCGGCAGCAGCCAAGAGACAGGGGGCGGTTACACCATATATTTT. Translation: CGSSQETGGGYTIYF. This chain links TRBV4-1 with TRBJ1-3, with 10 bases fitting TRBD1. The germline V gene has CDR1 MGHRA and CDR2 YSYEKL. This CDR3 is 15 amino acids long.

This clonotype was counted many times. The J gene is TRBJ2-3, the V gene TRBV7-3; D unresolved. Trimming cost V 0 bases and J 4 bases, with 2 bases left between them. Germline V gene lookup returns CDR1 SGHTA and CDR2 FQGTGA. The CDR3 is 12 amino acids. The CDR3 reads CASSLTPDTQYF. The CDR3 DNA follows: TGTGCCAGCAGCTTAACCCCAGATACGCAGTATTTT.

The chain combines TRBV4-1 with TRBJ2-1; 13 bases line up with TRBD2. J gave up 0 bases and V 1 base, and 3 bases lay outside the gene matches. CDR1 MGHRA and CDR2 YSYEKL come from the germline V gene. The CDR3 length is 18 residues. CDR3 sequence: CASSQVTSGGRSYNEQFF. CDR3 DNA: TGCGCCAGCAGCCAAGTGACTAGCGGGGGGCGCTCCTACAATGAGCAGTTCTTC.

CDR3 nucleotide sequence: TGCGCCAGCAGCCCCTTGGGGACAGGGGAAGAGACCCAGTACTTC. It specifies CASSPLGTGEETQYF. The chain employs TRBV4-1 and TRBJ2-5; 10 bases line up with TRBD1. The J segment lost 3 bases and the V segment lost 4 bases, leaving 5 bases of the junction unmatched. Germline V lookup: CDR1 MGHRA, CDR2 YSYEKL. CDR3 length: 15 amino acids.

The genes are TRBV4-1 and TRBJ2-1; D might be TRBD1 or TRBD2, each matching 5 bases. The V gene lost 4 bases and the J gene lost 5 bases, with 15 bases spanning the gap. The CDR3 totals 15 residues. CDR1 is MGHRA and CDR2 is YSYEKL in the germline V gene. As DNA, the CDR3 is TGCGCCAGCAGCCCCCGCCGGGGCGCAGACAATGAGCAGTTCTTC. The encoded protein is CASSPRRGADNEQFF.

The chain recombines TRBV7-3 with TRBJ1-4; D is uncertain. In germline, CDR1 is SGHTA, CDR2 FQGTGA. This CDR3 has 15 amino acids. V was cut by 5 bases and J by 6 bases, with 16 bases left in between. CDR3: CASSLRASGYEKLFF. The CDR3 DNA reads TGTGCCAGCAGCCTTCGGGCTTCTGGGTATGAAAAACTGTTTTTT.

The chain carries TRBV27 and TRBJ2-3, with 9 bases identical to TRBD1. This CDR3 has 15 amino acids. Trimming removed 4 bases from V and 12 bases from J; junction bases left unmatched: 14. CDR1 is MNHEY and CDR2 is SMNVEV in the germline V gene (reference sequence). CDR3 coding DNA: TGTGCCAGCAGTTATGGGACAGGGCGAGCAGCCGACCAGTATTTT. It specifies CASSYGTGRAADQYF.

This clonotype came up a few times. The J gene is TRBJ1-3, the V gene TRBV27, with D perhaps TRBD1 (6 bases). Germline V gene sequence: CDR1 MNHEY, CDR2 SMNVEV (reference sequence). This CDR3 has 15 residues. Between the trimmed V and J ends, which lost 3 bases and 3 bases, there was a span of 12 bases. Written as DNA, the CDR3 is TGTGCCAGCAGTTTGGGGGGGGCTCGTGGAAACACCATATATTTT. Its translation: CASSLGGARGNTIYF.

The chain recombines TRBV15 with TRBJ2-3, with D unresolved. V lost 0 bases and J 6 bases, leaving 4 bases between the germline ends. The CDR3 sequence is 12 residues long. Germline V CDR1 and CDR2: LNHNV, YYDKDF (reference sequence). Here the CDR3 DNA reads TGTGCCACCAGCAGAGAAGAGGATACGCAGTATTTT. Translation gives CATSREEDTQYF.

This clonotype has ten or more counts. V and J are TRBV7-8 and TRBJ2-3; perhaps TRBD1 as D (6 bases). V was cut by 5 bases and J by 3 bases, with 21 bases left in between. The CDR3 sequence is 17 residues long. Germline V gives CDR1 SGHVS, CDR2 FQNEAQ. CDR3 DNA: TGTGCCAGCAGCCACCACCTACAGGGCCCGAGGACAGATACGCAGTATTTT. This codes for CASSHHLQGPRTDTQYF. The whole variable domain, remainder taken from reference TRBV7-8 and TRBJ2-3, is GAGVSQSPRYKVAKRGQDVALRCDPISGHVSLFWYQQALGQGPEFLTYFQNEAQLDKSGLPSDRFFAERPEGSVSTLKIQRTQQEDSAVYLCASSHHLQGPRTDTQYFGPGTRLTVL.